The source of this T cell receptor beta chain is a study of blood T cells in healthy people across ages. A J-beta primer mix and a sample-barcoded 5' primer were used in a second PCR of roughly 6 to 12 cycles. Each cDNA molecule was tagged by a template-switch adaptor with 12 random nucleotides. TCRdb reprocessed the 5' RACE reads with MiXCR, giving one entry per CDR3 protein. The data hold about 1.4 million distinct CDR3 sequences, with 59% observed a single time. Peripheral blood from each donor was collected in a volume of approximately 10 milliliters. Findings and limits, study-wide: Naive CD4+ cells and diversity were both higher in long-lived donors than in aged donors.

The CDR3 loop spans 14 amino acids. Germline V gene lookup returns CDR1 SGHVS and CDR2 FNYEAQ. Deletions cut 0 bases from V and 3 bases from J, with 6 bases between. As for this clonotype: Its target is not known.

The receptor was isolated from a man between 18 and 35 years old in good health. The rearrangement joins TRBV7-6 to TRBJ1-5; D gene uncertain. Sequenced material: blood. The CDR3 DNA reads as TGTGCCAGCAGCTTAGCAGCCAACAATCAGCCCCAGCATTTT. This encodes CASSLAANNQPQHF.